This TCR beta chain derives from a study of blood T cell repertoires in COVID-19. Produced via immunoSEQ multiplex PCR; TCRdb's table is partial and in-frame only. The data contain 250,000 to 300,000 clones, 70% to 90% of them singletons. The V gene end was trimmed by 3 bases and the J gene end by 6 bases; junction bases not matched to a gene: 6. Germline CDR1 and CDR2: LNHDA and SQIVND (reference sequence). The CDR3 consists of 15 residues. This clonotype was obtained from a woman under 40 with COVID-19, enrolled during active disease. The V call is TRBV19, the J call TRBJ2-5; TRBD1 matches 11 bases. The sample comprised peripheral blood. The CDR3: CASSIGQGAGKTQYF. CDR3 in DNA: TGTGCCAGTAGTATTGGACAGGGGGCAGGAAAGACCCAGTACTTC.